This TCR beta chain was recorded in a study of T cells in Graves' hyperthyroidism and ophthalmopathy (dated by TCRdb to the late 2010s). Background for the entire study: Peripheral blood was sampled at the time of initial diagnosis, prior to any treatment. TCR V-J signatures able to tell the groups apart were searched for in a discovery cohort of 100 patients, of whom roughly 42 had Graves' ophthalmopathy and 55 to 60 had stable Graves' hyperthyroidism. Prospective prediction of ophthalmopathy was tested in an independent validation cohort of under 20 hyperthyroidism patients and 17 patients who later progressed to ophthalmopathy. The 100 or so discovery patients were divided at random into training and test sets in a 7:3 ratio. The study also compared thyroid tissue and blood T-cell repertoires from roughly six Graves' hyperthyroidism patients. Following sampling, methimazole starting at 30 mg daily was given to hyperthyroidism patients, and high-dose intravenous methylprednisolone was given to ophthalmopathy patients. The paper reports TCR Vbeta CDR3 sequencing of more than 120 peripheral blood samples: over 40 ophthalmopathy, 70 to 85 hyperthyroidism and approximately 17 progressor patients.

Based on the germline V gene (reference sequence), the CDR1 and CDR2 sequences are MNHEY and SMNVEV. From the cysteine up to the phenylalanine, the CDR3 has a length of 16 residues. Just CDR3 DNA is preserved here, 48 bases in frame from base 1. V is pruned by 7 bases and J by 4 bases, leaving 9 bases of the junction without a gene match. Moderately to severely active disease, a Clinical Activity Score of at least 3, a NOSPECS grade of at least 4, and a duration under 3 months were present in ophthalmopathy patients. Exclusion was applied to patients with uncontrolled infections, other autoimmune diseases, pregnancy or lactation. Clinical symptoms, serum thyroxine and TRAb, thyroid ultrasound, and orbital computed tomography formed the basis for the diagnoses. Ficoll-Paque density gradient centrifugation was used to isolate PBMCs from around 10 ml of fresh peripheral blood. Trizol reagent was used to extract total RNA, and RNA quality was then checked on an Agilent 2100 Bioanalyzer.

The TCR beta CDR3 regions were amplified from the RNA transcripts. For the first round of RT-PCR on the TCR CDR3, the HTBI primer set was used together with the Qiagen OneStep RT-PCR kit. A second multiplex PCR round built the libraries, followed by size selection and purification. Paired-end sequencing of the libraries was performed with 100 bp reads on an Illumina HiSeq2000. The paper's processing steps were these. Raw data were processed with SOAPnuke, discarding reads with adapters, uncalled bases, mean Phred below 15, or no exact constant-primer or identifier match. High-quality paired reads were merged using COPE v1.2.5, and each unique nucleotide sequence was defined as a clonotype. Clonotypes were aligned to IMGT TRBV, TRBD and TRBJ reference segments using MiTCR v1.1. Analysis was restricted to V-J combinations with a frequency above 0.0001, which covered 99.2% of repertoires. The TCS score was defined as the ratio of F50 (clonal expansion) to E x V (chaos), calculated using BLOSUM62-based TCRdist between CDR3 peptides within each V-J. Welch's t-statistics and random forest reduced just over 500 V-J features to 13, which were used in a naive Bayes classifier (R e1071). TCRdb itself trimmed the public reads at Q25 with fastp, ran MiXCR and retained productive beta chains. Here each entry gathers all rows of one CDR3 protein and keeps the most common genes and DNA. The V and J calls were determined by TCRdb, not by the authors. The sample table contains 360,000 or so distinct CDR3 sequences; only one count was recorded for roughly 15% of them. The ten largest clones capture approximately 19% of the sample.

This clonotype was seen at least ten times. What this receptor recognizes is not known. There are no base qualities to consult, and no much larger clone falls within one base. Overall study results and their limits: Sample size was not statistically predetermined, and investigators were not blinded to group allocation. Ophthalmopathy was separated from stable hyperthyroidism by a 13 V-J signature model, with just over 85% sensitivity and approximately 81% specificity obtained in cross-validation and 80%/75% obtained in testing. During validation, the model predicted progression to ophthalmopathy a median of about 5.9 months ahead of onset, with around 71% sensitivity and 72% to 80% specificity. Blood samples also contained most of the expanded thyroid clonotypes (frequency above 0.001), which suggests that blood repertoires may reflect thyroid immune responses.

Input material: blood. The chain links TRBV27 with TRBJ2-3, with TRBD2 matching 12 junction bases. The source of this sequence is a woman between 55 and 75 years old with Graves' ophthalmopathy. For the CDR3, the sequence is CASTPTSGGRADTQYF. The nucleotide sequence reads TGTGCCAGCACCCCGACTAGCGGGGGTCGGGCAGATACGCAGTATTTT.